One and the same sample provided the 14 T cell receptor beta chains below, sequenced in a study of blood T cell repertoires in COVID-19 (dated by TCRdb to about 2020). Libraries came from the immunoSEQ multiplex PCR assay. Not all clones reach the TCRdb copy of this immuneACCESS table, which keeps in-frame sequences only. Checked studies attribute under half of the gap to unresolved V genes and leave the rest unexplained. This sample lists about 270,000 clones; roughly 89% were detected once. The ten biggest clones cover under 2.5% of the sample. The sample taken for sequencing was PBMCs or T cells enriched from blood (not recorded which). Source of these receptors: a woman between 55 and 75 years old who had recovered from COVID-19.

This sequence joins TRBV28 and TRBJ1-4; a weak D match, TRBD1 (6 bases). V lost 6 bases and J 7 bases, leaving 21 bases between the germline ends. The CDR3 length is 16 residues. CDR1 is MDHEN and CDR2 is SYDVKM in the germline V gene. The CDR3 DNA sequence: TGTGCCAGCAGAATTATAGTGGGGGCGCGAGGTGAAAAACTGTTTTTT. This translates into CASRIIVGARGEKLFF.

With respect to this clone: This sample includes further DNA sequences coding for the same CDR3. V gene TRBV5-1 combines with J gene TRBJ1-1, with D possibly being TRBD1 (5 bases). Germline CDR1 and CDR2: SGHRS and YFSETQ. The ends were cut back, 1 base at V and 1 base at J, with 5 bases in the middle. The CDR3 has 13 residues. CDR3 DNA sequence: TGCGCCAGCAGCTTGACAGGGAACACTGAAGCTTTCTTT. Residues: CASSLTGNTEAFF. Complete variable domain (other parts from reference TRBV5-1 and TRBJ1-1): KAGVTQTPRYLIKTRGQQVTLSCSPISGHRSVSWYQQTPGQGLQFLFEYFSETQRNKGNFPGRFSGRQFSNSRSEMNVSTLELGDSALYLCASSLTGNTEAFFGQGTRLTVV.

This chain joins TRBV10-3 and TRBJ2-2, with TRBD2 as a possible D gene (7 bases). The CDR3 loop spans 18 amino acids. In germline, CDR1 is ENHRY, CDR2 SYGVKD. The V end lost 5 bases, the J end lost 4 bases, and 23 bases lay between the germline ends. In DNA form, the CDR3 reads TGTGCCATCAGTTCCGTGGGTCGGGGGGCCTCGGGCACCGGGGAGCTGTTTTTT. It translates to CAISSVGRGASGTGELFF.

The V gene is TRBV6-1, the J gene TRBJ1-1; TRBD1 might be the D (5 bases). Germline loops: CDR1 MNHNS, CDR2 SASEGT. The CDR3 contains 17 residues. Trimming took off 4 bases at V and 6 bases at J, with 24 bases between the two ends. CDR3 bases: TGTGCCAGCAGTGCTTCAGCGCTGGGACGGGGAGGCTCTGAAGCTTTCTTT. As protein: CASSASALGRGGSEAFF.

The chain carries TRBV19 and TRBJ2-7; TRBD1 matches 8 bases. The CDR3 totals 14 residues. V shed 5 bases, J shed 3 bases, and the junction held 6 bases outside the gene matches. From germline, CDR1 is LNHDA and CDR2 SQIVND (reference sequence). This CDR3 is CASSVQGASYEQYF. The CDR3 DNA reads TGTGCCAGTAGTGTGCAGGGGGCGAGCTACGAGCAGTACTTC.

The chain combines TRBV6-4 with TRBJ1-5; 8 bases map to TRBD1. The CDR3 covers 14 residues. J gave up 0 bases and V 6 bases, and 1 base lay outside the gene matches. CDR1 and CDR2 from the germline V gene are MRHNA and SNTAGT. The CDR3 reads CASRGQDSNQPQHF. The CDR3 DNA follows: TGTGCCAGCAGGGGACAGGATAGCAATCAGCCCCAGCATTTT.

The V gene is TRBV28, the J gene TRBJ2-3; 8 bases are a match to TRBD1. The germline V gene has CDR1 MDHEN and CDR2 SYDVKM. Germline trimming cut 4 bases from V and 1 base from J; bases unmatched to any gene: 4. CDR3 length: 15 residues. The CDR3 here is CASSWTGLGTDTQYF. The CDR3 DNA reads as TGTGCCAGCAGTTGGACAGGGTTGGGCACAGATACGCAGTATTTT.

V is TRBV11-1 and J is TRBJ1-2; TRBD1 is a possible D gene (6 bases). V was cut by 5 bases and J by 4 bases, with 20 bases left in between. Germline CDR1 reads SGHAT; CDR2 reads FQDESV (reference sequence). This CDR3 spans 16 amino acids. The chain's CDR3 is CASSPLARDNAYGYTF. CDR3 coding DNA: TGTGCCAGCAGCCCACTTGCCCGGGACAACGCCTATGGCTACACCTTC.

This chain uses TRBV28 with TRBJ1-3; TRBD1 matches 7 bases. The CDR3 covers 14 residues. In germline, CDR1 is MDHEN, CDR2 SYDVKM. Trimming took 3 bases from V and 7 from J; bases not matched to a gene: 6. The CDR3 region is CASSFGTGENTIYF. CDR3 nucleotides: TGTGCCAGCAGTTTCGGTACAGGGGAGAACACCATATATTTT.

Here the CDR3 DNA reads TGTGCCAGCAGTTTGATGGGCCAGTTCACTGAAGCTTTCTTT. Translated: CASSLMGQFTEAFF. The gene calls are TRBV28 and TRBJ1-1; no firm D call. The CDR3 has 14 residues. CDR1 is MDHEN, CDR2 SYDVKM, per germline. Trimming shortened V by 3 bases and J by 4 bases, and 12 bases separated the two germline ends.

V gene TRBV6-1 combines with J gene TRBJ1-5, with D possibly TRBD1 on 5 matching bases. V was trimmed by 3 bases and J by 0 bases, leaving 12 bases between them. Germline-derived CDR1 and CDR2 are MNHNS and SASEGT. CDR3 length equals 16 residues. The CDR3 here is CASSDNRRYSNQPQHF. CDR3 sequence (DNA): TGTGCCAGCAGTGATAACAGGCGATATAGCAATCAGCCCCAGCATTTT.

V is TRBV5-5 and J is TRBJ2-7; D ambiguous. The CDR3 spans 14 residues. V was clipped by 2 bases and J by 0 bases, with 9 bases between them. Germline CDR1 is SGHKS and CDR2 is YYEKEE (reference sequence). CDR3 coding DNA: TGTGCCAGCAGCTTTCAGGTACCCTCCTACGAGCAGTACTTC. Translated: CASSFQVPSYEQYF.

This clone showed up just a few times. V gene TRBV10-1 combines with J gene TRBJ2-3; D may be TRBD2 (8 bases). This CDR3 is built from 18 residues. The V gene lost 4 bases and the J gene lost 2 bases, with 22 bases spanning the gap. Looked up from germline, CDR1 is WNHNN and CDR2 is SYGVQD (reference sequence). CDR3 amino acids: CASSGTGVASGYTDTQYF. DNA of the CDR3: TGCGCCAGCAGTGGCACAGGGGTGGCTAGCGGGTACACAGATACGCAGTATTTT.

V and J are TRBV5-1 and TRBJ2-7; 9 nucleotides agree with TRBD2. With V trimmed by 4 bases and J by 2 bases, 7 bases remained unmatched. This CDR3 comprises 15 residues. The germline CDR1 and CDR2 sequences are SGHRS and YFSETQ. The CDR3 loop reads CASSPLAGNTYEQYF. The CDR3 DNA sequence: TGCGCCAGCAGCCCCCTAGCGGGGAATACCTACGAGCAGTACTTC.